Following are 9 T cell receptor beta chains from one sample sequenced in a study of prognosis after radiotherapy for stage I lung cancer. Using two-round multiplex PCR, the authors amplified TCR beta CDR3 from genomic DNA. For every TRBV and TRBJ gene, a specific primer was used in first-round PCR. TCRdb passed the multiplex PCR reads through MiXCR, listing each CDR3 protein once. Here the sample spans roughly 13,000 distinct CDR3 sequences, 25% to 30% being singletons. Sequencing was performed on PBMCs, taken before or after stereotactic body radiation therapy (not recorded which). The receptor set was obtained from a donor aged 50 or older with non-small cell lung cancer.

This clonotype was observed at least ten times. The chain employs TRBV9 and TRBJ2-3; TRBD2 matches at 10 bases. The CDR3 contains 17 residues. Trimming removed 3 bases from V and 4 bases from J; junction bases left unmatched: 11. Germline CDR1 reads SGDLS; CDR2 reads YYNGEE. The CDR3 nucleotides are TGTGCCAGCAGCGGGAGTATAGCGGGAGGAGGCTCAGATACGCAGTATTTT. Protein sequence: CASSGSIAGGGSDTQYF.

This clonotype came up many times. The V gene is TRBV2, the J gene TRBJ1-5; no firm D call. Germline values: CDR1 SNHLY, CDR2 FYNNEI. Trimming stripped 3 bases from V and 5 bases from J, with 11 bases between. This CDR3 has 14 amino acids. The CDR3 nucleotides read TGTGCCAGCAGTGATGTCCTGATTCATCAGCCCCAGCATTTT. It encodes CASSDVLIHQPQHF.

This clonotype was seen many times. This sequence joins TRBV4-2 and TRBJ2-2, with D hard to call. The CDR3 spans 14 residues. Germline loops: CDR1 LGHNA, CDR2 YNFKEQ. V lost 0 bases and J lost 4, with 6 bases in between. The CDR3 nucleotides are TGTGCCAGCAGCCAAGACATGTCCACCGGGGAGCTGTTTTTT. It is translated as CASSQDMSTGELFF.

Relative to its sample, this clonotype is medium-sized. The CDR3 nucleotides are TGTGCCAGTAGTATTCTCGGGAGTGCAGATACGCAGTATTTT. Protein sequence: CASSILGSADTQYF. The chain carries TRBV19 and TRBJ2-3, with a tentative D call TRBD2 (6 bases). Between the trimmed V and J ends, which lost 3 bases and 4 bases, there was a span of 11 bases. Germline CDR1 reads LNHDA; CDR2 reads SQIVND (reference sequence). The CDR3 contains 14 residues. The whole variable domain, remainder taken from reference TRBV19 and TRBJ2-3, is DGGITQSPKYLFRKEGQNVTLSCEQNLNHDAMYWYRQDPGQGLRLIYYSQIVNDFQKGDIAEGYSVSREKKESFPLTVTSAQKNPTAFYLCASSILGSADTQYFGPGTRLTVL.

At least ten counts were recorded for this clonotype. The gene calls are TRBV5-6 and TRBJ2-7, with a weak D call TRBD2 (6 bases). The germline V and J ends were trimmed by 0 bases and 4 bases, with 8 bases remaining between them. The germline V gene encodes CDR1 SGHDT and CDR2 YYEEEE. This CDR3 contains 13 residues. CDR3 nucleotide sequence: TGTGCCAGCAGCTTGGCGGCGGGATACGAGCAGTACTTC. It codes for CASSLAAGYEQYF.

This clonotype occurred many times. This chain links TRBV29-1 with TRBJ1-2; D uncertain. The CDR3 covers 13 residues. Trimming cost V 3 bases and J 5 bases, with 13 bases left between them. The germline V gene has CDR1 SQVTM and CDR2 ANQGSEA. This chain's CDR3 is CSVDSGRSYGYTF. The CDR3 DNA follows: TGCAGCGTTGACAGTGGACGATCATATGGCTACACCTTC.

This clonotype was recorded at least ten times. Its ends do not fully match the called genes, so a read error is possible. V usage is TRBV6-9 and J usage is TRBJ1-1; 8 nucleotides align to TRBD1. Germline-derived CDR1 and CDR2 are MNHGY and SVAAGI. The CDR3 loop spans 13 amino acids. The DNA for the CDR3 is TGTGCCGGCAGTTACGACAGGGGCGCTGAAGCTTTCTTT. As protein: CAGSYDRGAEAFF.

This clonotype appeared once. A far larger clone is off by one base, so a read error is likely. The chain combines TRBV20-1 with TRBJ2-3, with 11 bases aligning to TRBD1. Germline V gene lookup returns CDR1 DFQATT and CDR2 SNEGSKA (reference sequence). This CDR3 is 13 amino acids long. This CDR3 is CSVAGTGGLVQYF. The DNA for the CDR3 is TGCAGCGTCGCCGGGACAGGGGGTTTAGTGCAGTATTTT.

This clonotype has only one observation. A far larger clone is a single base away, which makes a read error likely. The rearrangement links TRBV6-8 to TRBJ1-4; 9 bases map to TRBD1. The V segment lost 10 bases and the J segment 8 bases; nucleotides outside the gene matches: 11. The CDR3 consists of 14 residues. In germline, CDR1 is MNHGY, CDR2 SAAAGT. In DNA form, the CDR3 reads TGTGCCATCTCCTACCGGACAGGGGACGAAAAACTGTTTTTT. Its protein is CAISYRTGDEKLFF.